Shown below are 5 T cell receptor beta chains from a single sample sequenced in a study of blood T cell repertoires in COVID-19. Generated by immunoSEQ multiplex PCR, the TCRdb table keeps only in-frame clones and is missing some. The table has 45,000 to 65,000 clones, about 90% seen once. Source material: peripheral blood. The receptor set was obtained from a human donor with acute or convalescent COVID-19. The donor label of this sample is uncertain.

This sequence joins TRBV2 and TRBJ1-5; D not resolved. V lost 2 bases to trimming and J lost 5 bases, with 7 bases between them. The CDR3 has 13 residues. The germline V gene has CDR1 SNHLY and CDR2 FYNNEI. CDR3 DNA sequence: TGTGCCAGCAGTGAATTCTATTATCAGCCCCAGCATTTT. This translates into CASSEFYYQPQHF.

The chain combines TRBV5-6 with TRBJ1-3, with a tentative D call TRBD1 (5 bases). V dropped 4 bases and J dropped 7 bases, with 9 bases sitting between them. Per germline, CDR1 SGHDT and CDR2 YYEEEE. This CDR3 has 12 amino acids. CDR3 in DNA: TGTGCCAGCAGCCTGGGGCAGAACACCATATATTTT. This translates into CASSLGQNTIYF.

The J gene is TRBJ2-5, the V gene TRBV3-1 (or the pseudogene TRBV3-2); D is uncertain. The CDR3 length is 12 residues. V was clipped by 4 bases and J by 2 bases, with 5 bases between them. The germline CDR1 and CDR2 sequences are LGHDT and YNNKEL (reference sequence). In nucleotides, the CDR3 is TGTGCCAGCAGCCGACAACAAGAGACCCAGTACTTC. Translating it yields CASSRQQETQYF.

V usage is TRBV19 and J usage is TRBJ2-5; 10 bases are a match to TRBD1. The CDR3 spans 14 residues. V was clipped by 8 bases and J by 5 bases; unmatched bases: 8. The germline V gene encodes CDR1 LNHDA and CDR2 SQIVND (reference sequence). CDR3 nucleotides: TGTGCCAGTGCTGGGACAGGGGCCTGGGAGACCCAGTACTTC. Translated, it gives CASAGTGAWETQYF.

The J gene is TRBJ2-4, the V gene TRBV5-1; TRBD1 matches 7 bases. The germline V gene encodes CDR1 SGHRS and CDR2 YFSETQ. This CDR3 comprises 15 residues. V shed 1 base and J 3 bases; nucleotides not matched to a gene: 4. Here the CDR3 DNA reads TGCGCCAGCAGCTTGTTGGGACAGCTCAAAAACATTCAGTACTTC. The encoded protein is CASSLLGQLKNIQYF. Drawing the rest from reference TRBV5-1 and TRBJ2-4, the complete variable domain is KAGVTQTPRYLIKTRGQQVTLSCSPISGHRSVSWYQQTPGQGLQFLFEYFSETQRNKGNFPGRFSGRQFSNSRSEMNVSTLELGDSALYLCASSLLGQLKNIQYFGAGTRLSVL.